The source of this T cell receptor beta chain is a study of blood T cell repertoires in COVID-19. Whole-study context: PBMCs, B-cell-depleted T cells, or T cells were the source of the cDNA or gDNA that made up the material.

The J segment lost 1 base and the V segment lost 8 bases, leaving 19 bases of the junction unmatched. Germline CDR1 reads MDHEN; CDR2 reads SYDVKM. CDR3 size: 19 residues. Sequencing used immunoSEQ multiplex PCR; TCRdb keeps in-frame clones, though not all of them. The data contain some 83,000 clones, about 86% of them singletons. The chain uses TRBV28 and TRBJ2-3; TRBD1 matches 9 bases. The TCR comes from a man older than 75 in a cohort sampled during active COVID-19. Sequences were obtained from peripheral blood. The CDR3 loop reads CASPPEGQGKVYGTDTQYF. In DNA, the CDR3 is TGTGCCAGCCCACCGGAAGGACAGGGGAAGGTATACGGCACAGATACGCAGTATTTT.